The rows below give T cell receptor beta chains drawn from one sample of a study of blood T cell repertoires in COVID-19. TCRdb keeps only in-frame clones here, not all; method: immunoSEQ multiplex PCR. The sample gives about 110,000 clones, approximately 80% of which show up once; around 15% is in the top ten. Sequenced input: peripheral blood. The receptors derive from a woman between 55 and 75 years old with acute or convalescent COVID-19. Each CDR3 is given with its conserved first and last residue. A D gene is named only where the DNA matches it firmly. Some rows mark clone size as missing; the rest say once, few, many or name a class of expanded clone.

V	J	D	size	CDR3	DNA
TRBV28	TRBJ1-4	.	.	CASSIGVLATNEKLFF	TGTGCCAGCAGTATCGGGGTCCTCGCAACTAATGAAAAACTGTTTTTT
TRBV30	TRBJ2-7	.	.	CAWGGGLSSYEQYF	TGTGCCTGGGGTGGGGGACTGAGCTCCTACGAGCAGTACTTC
TRBV28	TRBJ1-2	TRBD1	once	CASSSRDSQNYGYTF	TGTGCCAGCAGTTCAAGGGACAGTCAGAACTATGGCTACACCTTC
TRBV20-1	TRBJ2-5	TRBD2	.	CSASPSGRVVETQYF	TGCAGTGCTAGTCCTAGCGGGAGGGTGGTGGAGACCCAGTACTTC
TRBV15	TRBJ1-2	.	.	CATSGKWGDYGYTF	TGTGCCACCAGCGGCAAATGGGGCGACTATGGCTACACCTTC
TRBV28	TRBJ2-5	TRBD1	.	CASSKTGSQETQYF	TGTGCCAGCAGCAAGACAGGGAGTCAAGAGACCCAGTACTTC
TRBV4-2	TRBJ2-5	TRBD2	.	CASSQDGLAGEETQYF	TGTGCCAGCAGCCAAGATGGACTAGCGGGAGAGGAGACCCAGTACTTC
TRBV7-8	TRBJ1-4	TRBD1	.	CASSLHDRAATNEKLFF	TGTGCCAGCAGCTTACATGACAGGGCCGCAACTAATGAAAAACTGTTTTTT
TRBV7-9	TRBJ2-3	TRBD2	.	CASSPNGLAVSDTQYF	TGTGCCAGCAGCCCTAATGGACTAGCTGTTTCAGATACGCAGTATTTT
TRBV9	TRBJ2-2	TRBD2	.	CASSVAASGINTGELFF	TGTGCCAGCAGCGTAGCGGCCAGCGGGATTAACACCGGGGAGCTGTTTTTT
TRBV2	TRBJ2-2	.	.	CASSEHSGRSGELFF	TGTGCCAGCAGTGAGCACAGTGGAAGGTCCGGGGAGCTGTTTTTT
TRBV5-1	TRBJ2-1	.	.	CASSLGEAYNEQFF	TGCGCCAGCAGCTTGGGGGAGGCCTACAATGAGCAGTTCTTC
TRBV2	TRBJ2-5	TRBD2	.	CASSAAVGTSVETQYF	TGTGCCAGCAGTGCCGCCGTCGGGACTAGCGTAGAGACCCAGTACTTC
TRBV27	TRBJ2-7	TRBD2	.	CASSRAGTSSYEQYF	TGTGCCAGCAGCCGGGCCGGGACTAGCTCCTACGAGCAGTACTTC
TRBV19	TRBJ1-6	TRBD1	.	CASSGIGGRDSPLHF	TGTGCCAGTAGTGGAATAGGGGGCCGGGATTCACCCCTCCACTTT
TRBV28	TRBJ1-5	TRBD1	.	CASSTGGQPQHF	TGTGCCAGCAGTACAGGGGGCCAGCCCCAGCATTTT
TRBV30	TRBJ2-7	TRBD1	.	CAWSTGTGSYEQYF	TGTGCCTGGAGTACCGGGACAGGGAGTTACGAGCAGTACTTC
TRBV28	TRBJ1-6	TRBD1	.	CASSAPSGTDNSPLHF	TGTGCCAGCAGTGCCCCATCCGGGACAGATAATTCACCCCTCCACTTT
TRBV27	TRBJ1-5	.	.	CASSFGTRGRLGQPQHF	TGTGCCAGCAGTTTCGGTACCAGGGGTAGGCTAGGACAGCCCCAGCATTTT
TRBV18	TRBJ1-4	TRBD1	.	CASSPGSRDRNEKLFF	TGTGCCAGCTCACCCGGAAGCCGGGACAGGAATGAAAAACTGTTTTTT
TRBV6-5	TRBJ2-3	.	.	CASNKGWTGDTQYF	TGTGCCAGCAATAAGGGATGGACTGGAGATACGCAGTATTTT
TRBV2	TRBJ2-2	.	.	CASGGASFNTGELFF	TGTGCCAGCGGAGGCGCTAGCTTCAACACCGGGGAGCTGTTTTTT
TRBV5-8	TRBJ2-1	.	once	CASSEHPGGAGNEQFF	TGTGCCAGCAGCGAACACCCGGGGGGCGCAGGCAATGAGCAGTTCTTC
TRBV28	TRBJ2-5	TRBD2	.	CASRLRTSGGKETQYF	TGTGCCAGCAGGCTTCGGACTAGCGGGGGGAAAGAGACCCAGTACTTC
TRBV5-1	TRBJ1-6	TRBD1	.	CASSLDGTGDSPLHF	TGCGCCAGCAGCTTGGACGGGACAGGGGATTCACCCCTCCACTTT
TRBV6-1	TRBJ1-5	.	.	CASSARRVRGGSSNQPQHF	TGTGCCAGCAGTGCTCGGAGGGTTCGCGGGGGCTCGAGCAATCAGCCCCAGCATTTT
TRBV4-1	TRBJ2-3	TRBD2	once	CASSRLRISGGQGTDTQYF	TGCGCCAGCAGCCGGTTGAGGATTAGCGGGGGGCAGGGCACAGATACGCAGTATTTT
TRBV6-1	TRBJ2-1	TRBD1	.	CASSEVTGVYNEQFF	TGTGCCAGCAGTGAAGTAACAGGGGTTTACAATGAGCAGTTCTTC
TRBV18	TRBJ2-7	TRBD2	.	CASSPGLVNYEQYF	TGTGCCAGCTCACCAGGACTAGTTAACTACGAGCAGTACTTC
TRBV6-5	TRBJ2-7	.	.	CASSPGIQYEQYF	TGTGCCAGCAGCCCCGGGATCCAATACGAGCAGTACTTC
TRBV9	TRBJ2-2	TRBD1	.	CASSAQDRVENTGELFF	TGTGCCAGCAGCGCCCAAGACAGGGTAGAGAACACCGGGGAGCTGTTTTTT
TRBV7-9	TRBJ2-3	TRBD1	.	CASSPGTGSTDTQYF	TGTGCCAGCAGCCCCGGGACAGGAAGTACAGATACGCAGTATTTT
TRBV18	TRBJ1-2	.	.	CASSPGQSDYGYTF	TGTGCCAGCTCACCAGGACAGTCTGACTATGGCTACACCTTC
TRBV18	TRBJ2-3	TRBD2	.	CASSPPVVAGSTDTQYF	TGTGCCAGCTCACCACCGGTGGTAGCGGGGAGCACAGATACGCAGTATTTT
TRBV5-1	TRBJ2-2	TRBD2	.	CASSGLAGVNRAGELFF	TGCGCCAGCAGCGGACTAGCGGGAGTAAATAGGGCCGGGGAGCTGTTTTTT
TRBV6-2/TRBV6-3	TRBJ2-1	TRBD2	once	CASSLPRTSGAQQFF	TGTGCCAGCAGTCTCCCCCGGACTAGCGGGGCCCAGCAGTTCTTC
TRBV25-1	TRBJ1-3	.	.	CASSPLGQSSGNTIYF	TGTGCCAGCAGCCCGCTTGGACAGTCCTCTGGAAACACCATATATTTT
TRBV5-6	TRBJ1-2	.	.	CASSLDRYYGYTF	TGTGCCAGCAGCTTGGACAGATATTATGGCTACACCTTC
TRBV18	TRBJ1-5	.	.	CASSPSRQSNQPQHF	TGTGCCAGCTCACCTTCTAGACAGAGCAATCAGCCCCAGCATTTT
TRBV15	TRBJ1-5	TRBD1	.	CATSRDRSTGGMHQPQHF	TGTGCCACCAGCAGAGATAGGTCGACAGGGGGCATGCATCAGCCCCAGCATTTT
TRBV7-2	TRBJ1-2	.	.	CASSLDQGANYGYTF	TGTGCCAGCAGCTTAGACCAGGGTGCTAACTATGGCTACACCTTC
TRBV18	TRBJ1-1	.	once	CASSPPWNTEAFF	TGTGCCAGCTCACCCCCTTGGAACACTGAAGCTTTCTTT
TRBV4-1	TRBJ2-3	.	.	CASRRAGGSTDTQYF	TGCGCCAGCAGGCGGGCAGGAGGTAGCACAGATACGCAGTATTTT
TRBV19	TRBJ1-4	TRBD1	.	CASSFFDRADEKLFF	TGTGCCAGTAGTTTCTTCGACAGGGCAGACGAAAAACTGTTTTTT
TRBV5-1	TRBJ2-7	.	.	CASSFQGSSYEQYF	TGCGCCAGCAGCTTCCAGGGGAGCTCCTACGAGCAGTACTTC
TRBV3-1/TRBV3-2	TRBJ2-2	TRBD2	.	CASSQGVLAVNTGELFF	TGTGCCAGCAGCCAAGGGGTCCTAGCGGTGAACACCGGGGAGCTGTTTTTT
TRBV7-2	TRBJ2-1	TRBD1	.	CASSADRGLYNEQFF	TGTGCCAGCAGCGCGGACAGGGGGCTGTACAATGAGCAGTTCTTC
TRBV14	TRBJ2-7	.	.	CASSQDRGVGYEQYF	TGTGCCAGCAGCCAAGATCGAGGAGTCGGCTACGAGCAGTACTTC
TRBV3-1/TRBV3-2	TRBJ1-1	TRBD1	.	CASSPTGDSEAFF	TGTGCCAGCAGCCCAACAGGGGACTCTGAAGCTTTCTTT
TRBV3-1/TRBV3-2	TRBJ2-1	.	.	CASSHRDSEQFF	TGTGCCAGCAGCCACCGGGACTCCGAGCAGTTCTTC
TRBV9	TRBJ2-5	TRBD1	.	CASSVAGTEEETQYF	TGTGCCAGCAGCGTAGCCGGGACAGAAGAAGAGACCCAGTACTTC
TRBV12-5	TRBJ2-2	TRBD1	once	CASQNRGQLITGELFF	TGTGCTAGCCAGAACCGGGGACAGCTAATCACCGGGGAGCTGTTTTTT
TRBV5-6	TRBJ2-3	.	.	CASSFLLSTDTQYF	TGTGCCAGCAGCTTCCTTCTAAGCACAGATACGCAGTATTTT
TRBV2	TRBJ1-1	.	few	CASSEQVVMNTEAFF	TGTGCCAGCAGTGAACAGGTCGTCATGAACACTGAAGCTTTCTTT